One and the same sample provided the 30 T cell receptor beta chains below, sequenced in a study of blood T cell repertoires in COVID-19. Libraries were prepared by immunoSEQ multiplex PCR; TCRdb keeps only in-frame clonotypes and omits some of them. The table includes 150,000 to 200,000 clones, around 87% detected once. The sample taken for sequencing was peripheral blood. The receptors come from a woman at least 80 years old in a cohort sampled during active or convalescent COVID-19.

This chain connects TRBV4-1 to TRBJ1-2; no clear D gene. The CDR3 consists of 14 residues. Deletions cut 2 bases from V and 4 bases from J, with 11 bases between. From germline, CDR1 is MGHRA and CDR2 YSYEKL. CDR3 DNA: TGCGCCAGCAGCCAATTTTCGAGGGTCTATGGCTACACCTTC. Translation gives CASSQFSRVYGYTF.

The J gene is TRBJ1-5, the V gene TRBV15; D is uncertain. V lost 6 bases and J 0 bases, leaving 12 bases between the germline ends. CDR1 and CDR2 (germline): LNHNV, YYDKDF (reference sequence). The CDR3 is 15 amino acids. The DNA for the CDR3 is TGTGCCACCAGTTGGGCGGGCGGTAGCAATCAGCCCCAGCATTTT. It specifies CATSWAGGSNQPQHF.

V usage is TRBV5-4 and J usage is TRBJ1-6; perhaps TRBD1 as D (6 bases). V lost 0 bases to trimming and J lost 9 bases, with 10 bases between them. CDR3 length: 14 amino acids. Germline V gene sequence: CDR1 SGHNT, CDR2 YYREEE (reference sequence). The CDR3 loop reads CASSLDRVPSPLHF. The CDR3 DNA reads TGTGCCAGCAGCTTGGACAGGGTCCCTTCACCCCTCCACTTT.

The chain combines TRBV2 with TRBJ2-7, with TRBD1 identical over 7 bases. CDR1 and CDR2 from the germline V gene are SNHLY and FYNNEI. After removal of 6 bases from V and 1 base from J, the junction contained 3 bases not matched to a gene. The CDR3 covers 13 residues. Written as DNA, the CDR3 is TGTGCCAGCAGGTCACAGGGGTCCTACGAGCAGTACGTC. It is translated as CASRSQGSYEQYV.

CDR3 in DNA: TGTGCCAGCCATGGGACTCAAGAGACCCAGTACTTC. This encodes CASHGTQETQYF. The V and J genes are TRBV10-3 and TRBJ2-5; the D gene is possibly TRBD2 (6 bases). The germline V and J ends were trimmed by 10 bases and 2 bases, with 11 bases remaining between them. Germline CDR1 and CDR2: ENHRY and SYGVKD. This CDR3 comprises 12 residues.

This rearrangement joins TRBV6-6 to TRBJ2-5; a weak D match, TRBD1 (5 bases). Trimming took 0 bases from V and 4 from J, leaving 9 bases between them. Germline CDR1 MNHNY, CDR2 SVGAGI (reference sequence). The CDR3 has 14 residues. DNA of the CDR3: TGTGCCAGCAGTTACTCGAGCCAGGGAGAGACCCAGTACTTC. Translated: CASSYSSQGETQYF.

This rearrangement joins TRBV11-2 to TRBJ1-2, with TRBD1 matching 9 bases. The CDR3 has 15 residues. Trimming cost V 3 bases and J 4 bases; bases outside gene matches: 6. The germline gives CDR1 SGHAT, CDR2 FQNNGV. CDR3 in amino acids: CASSFSGQGGYGYTF. The CDR3 coding sequence is TGTGCCAGCAGCTTCTCGGGACAGGGCGGCTATGGCTACACCTTC.

The V call is TRBV5-1, the J call TRBJ2-4, with 14 bases lining up with TRBD2. The CDR3 covers 18 residues. Trimming at V came to 4 bases and at J to 4 bases, leaving 10 bases not matched to a gene. Germline CDR1 reads SGHRS; CDR2 reads YFSETQ. In DNA, the CDR3 is TGCGCCAGCAGCCAAGGGACTAGCGGGAGCGCCGTAAAAAACATTCAGTACTTC. This gives the protein CASSQGTSGSAVKNIQYF.

V and J are TRBV24-1 and TRBJ2-7; 11 nucleotides line up with TRBD2. This CDR3 is built from 14 residues. The V segment lost 7 bases and the J segment 2 bases; nucleotides outside the gene matches: 3. CDR1 is KGHDR and CDR2 is SFDVKD in the germline V gene. This chain's CDR3 is CATRPSGGTYEQYF. The CDR3 DNA is TGTGCCACCAGGCCTAGCGGGGGGACCTACGAGCAGTACTTC.

The rearrangement links TRBV5-4 to TRBJ1-2; D unresolved. This CDR3 spans 12 amino acids. Between the trimmed V and J ends, which lost 1 base and 8 bases, there was a span of 9 bases. CDR1 and CDR2 from the germline V gene are SGHNT and YYREEE (reference sequence). Here the CDR3 reads CASSLSYEGYTF. For the CDR3, the DNA is TGTGCCAGCAGCTTGTCCTATGAGGGCTACACCTTC.

The rearrangement uses TRBV15 and TRBJ2-7, with TRBD1 identical over 8 bases. The CDR3 covers 15 residues. The junction had 3 bases not matched to a gene; V was cut back by 2 bases and J by 0 bases. In germline, CDR1 is LNHNV, CDR2 YYDKDF (reference sequence). The CDR3 here is CATSRQQGASYEQYF. In nucleotides, the CDR3 is TGTGCCACCAGCAGACAGCAGGGGGCCTCCTACGAGCAGTACTTC. Together with reference TRBV15 and TRBJ2-7, the CDR3 gives the full variable domain: DAMVIQNPRYQVTQFGKPVTLSCSQTLNHNVMYWYQQKSSQAPKLLFHYYDKDFNNEADTPDNFQSRRPNTSFCFLDIRSPGLGDTAMYLCATSRQQGASYEQYFGPGTRLTVT.

This sequence joins TRBV10-3 and TRBJ1-1, with 8 bases lining up with TRBD1. Germline loops: CDR1 ENHRY, CDR2 SYGVKD. The J segment lost 5 bases and the V segment lost 3 bases, leaving 5 bases of the junction unmatched. The CDR3 runs to 14 residues. CDR3 in DNA: TGTGCCATCAGTGAATTGGGACAGGAGACTGAAGCTTTCTTT. Protein: CAISELGQETEAFF.

This clone was detected a few times. The CDR3 sequence: CAWSADRGGQPQHF. The DNA of the CDR3 is TGTGCCTGGAGTGCTGACAGGGGCGGGCAGCCCCAGCATTTT. This chain uses TRBV30 with TRBJ1-5; 8 nucleotides match TRBD1. From germline, CDR1 is GTSNPN and CDR2 SVGIG (reference sequence). V lost 1 base to trimming and J lost 7 bases; unmatched junction nucleotides: 6. This CDR3 region has 14 residues.

J is TRBJ1-2 and V is TRBV18; D is perhaps TRBD1 (6 bases). The germline V gene has CDR1 KGHSH and CDR2 LQKENI. V was shortened by 0 bases and J by 6 bases, with 8 bases between the two germline ends. This CDR3 has 13 amino acids. The CDR3 DNA is TGTGCCAGCTCACCACCGTCAGGGGATGGCTACACCTTC. This gives the protein CASSPPSGDGYTF. Full variable domain (missing parts from reference TRBV18 and TRBJ1-2): NAGVMQNPRHLVRRRGQEARLRCSPMKGHSHVYWYRQLPEEGLKFMVYLQKENIIDESGMPKERFSAEFPKEGPSILRIQQVVRGDSAAYFCASSPPSGDGYTFGSGTRLTVV.

This rearrangement joins TRBV9 to TRBJ2-3, with a possible D match to TRBD2 (5 bases). The CDR3 length is 15 residues. Between the trimmed V and J ends, which lost 7 bases and 0 bases, there was a span of 15 bases. Looked up from germline, CDR1 is SGDLS and CDR2 is YYNGEE. The CDR3 protein is CASASPGLSTDTQYF. In nucleotides, the CDR3 is TGTGCCAGCGCCTCCCCAGGACTCAGCACAGATACGCAGTATTTT.

CDR3: CASSVGQRGGRNEQFF. The CDR3 DNA reads TGTGCCAGCAGCGTAGGGCAGCGGGGGGGCCGCAATGAGCAGTTCTTC. The rearrangement joins TRBV9 to TRBJ2-1, with TRBD2 matching 10 bases. From germline, CDR1 is SGDLS and CDR2 YYNGEE. CDR3 length: 16 residues. V lost 0 bases to trimming and J lost 6 bases; unmatched junction nucleotides: 6.

The rearrangement joins TRBV3-1 (or the pseudogene TRBV3-2) to TRBJ2-7; D not certain. The length of the CDR3 is 15 residues. Germline loops: CDR1 LGHDT, CDR2 YNNKEL (reference sequence). V lost 1 base and J 0 bases, leaving 10 bases between the germline ends. The CDR3 region is CASSQGADSSYEQYF. The CDR3 DNA reads TGTGCCAGCAGCCAAGGGGCCGATAGCTCCTACGAGCAGTACTTC.

This chain uses TRBV18 with TRBJ2-3, with TRBD1 identical over 9 bases. Germline CDR1 reads KGHSH; CDR2 reads LQKENI. Unmatched junction bases numbered 5, after V lost 3 bases and J lost 4 bases. This CDR3 region has 15 residues. The CDR3 spells CASSPLGTGPDTQYF. The CDR3 nucleotides are TGTGCCAGCTCACCTTTAGGGACAGGGCCAGATACGCAGTATTTT.

This chain uses TRBV9 with TRBJ1-5; possible D gene TRBD1, 5 bases. The CDR3 sequence is 18 residues long. V was cut by 0 bases and J by 4 bases, with 20 bases left in between. Germline V gene data show CDR1 as SGDLS and CDR2 as YYNGEE. The CDR3 spells CASSVANFGGRGNQPQHF. The CDR3 coding sequence is TGTGCCAGCAGCGTAGCCAATTTTGGGGGACGGGGGAATCAGCCCCAGCATTTT.

This chain's CDR3 is CASSATRGLNSPLHF. The DNA for the CDR3 is TGTGCCAGTAGTGCTACCAGAGGGTTAAATTCACCCCTCCACTTT. The chain joins TRBV19 to TRBJ1-6; D not resolved. The CDR3 extends over 15 amino acids. From germline, CDR1 is LNHDA and CDR2 SQIVND (reference sequence). V dropped 5 bases and J dropped 7 bases, with 15 bases sitting between them.

V usage is TRBV5-5 and J usage is TRBJ2-5; a possible D gene is TRBD1 (6 bases). Per the germline V gene, CDR1 is SGHKS and CDR2 is YYEKEE (reference sequence). Between the trimmed V and J ends, which lost 0 bases and 3 bases, there was a span of 12 bases. The CDR3 is made up of 15 amino acids. The CDR3 is CASSLGRGSKETQYF. The CDR3 nucleotides read TGTGCCAGCAGCTTGGGCAGGGGTAGTAAAGAGACCCAGTACTTC. The whole variable domain, remainder taken from reference TRBV5-5 and TRBJ2-5, is DAGVTQSPTHLIKTRGQQVTLRCSPISGHKSVSWYQQVLGQGPQFIFQYYEKEERGRGNFPDRFSARQFPNYSSELNVNALLLGDSALYLCASSLGRGSKETQYFGPGTRLLVL.

The J gene is TRBJ1-1, the V gene TRBV9, with D maybe TRBD1 (6 bases). The CDR3 has 15 amino acids. V was cut by 4 bases and J by 1 base, with 14 bases left in between. Germline V CDR1 and CDR2: SGDLS, YYNGEE. The CDR3 sequence: CASSTETGRNTEAFF. CDR3 coding DNA: TGTGCCAGCAGCACAGAGACAGGCAGGAACACTGAAGCTTTCTTT.

The chain uses TRBV4-3 and TRBJ1-3, with D possibly being TRBD1 (6 bases). CDR1 and CDR2 (germline): LGHNA, YSLEER. The CDR3 length is 15 residues. Trimming cost V 1 base and J 0 bases, with 7 bases left between them. The CDR3 nucleotides read TGCGCCAGCAGCCAAGGGACAGCCTCTGGAAACACCATATATTTT. It translates to CASSQGTASGNTIYF.

The J gene is TRBJ1-1, the V gene TRBV7-9; perhaps TRBD1 as D (5 bases). Germline V gene sequence: CDR1 SEHNR, CDR2 FQNEAQ (reference sequence). The CDR3 runs 12 residues. V lost 2 bases to trimming and J lost 6 bases, with 7 bases between them. This chain's CDR3 is CASSLIGAEAFF. CDR3 nucleotide sequence: TGTGCCAGCAGCTTAATAGGGGCTGAAGCTTTCTTT.

The CDR3 DNA reads as TGTGCCAGCAGGGTGAGGGACAGGGTAGGGTACGAGCAGTACTTC. This sequence encodes CASRVRDRVGYEQYF. The chain couples TRBV28 to TRBJ2-7, with 9 bases aligning to TRBD1. Per the germline V gene, CDR1 is MDHEN and CDR2 is SYDVKM. The V and J ends lost 6 bases and 4 bases, in that order; junction bases with no gene match: 10. The CDR3 is 15 residues long.

The chain links TRBV3-1 (or the pseudogene TRBV3-2) to TRBJ1-1; no firm D call. This CDR3 region has 15 residues. Deletions cut 1 base from V and 5 bases from J, with 14 bases between. The germline CDR1 and CDR2 sequences are LGHDT and YNNKEL (reference sequence). This chain's CDR3 is CASSQAIFKKTEAFF. In nucleotides, the CDR3 is TGTGCCAGCAGCCAAGCTATCTTTAAGAAAACTGAAGCTTTCTTT.

This clone was detected only once. The chain combines TRBV3-1 (or the pseudogene TRBV3-2) with TRBJ1-5; D is uncertain. This CDR3 spans 13 amino acids. The germline V and J ends were trimmed by 1 base and 6 bases, with 7 bases remaining between them. Germline lookup yields CDR1 LGHDT and CDR2 YNNKEL (reference sequence). In DNA form, the CDR3 reads TGTGCCAGCAGCCAAGGGGCAGTTCAGCCCCAGCATTTT. It is translated as CASSQGAVQPQHF.

The chain employs TRBV29-1 and TRBJ2-7; 7 bases line up with TRBD2. Trimming at V came to 3 bases and at J to 8 bases, leaving 13 bases not matched to a gene. CDR3 length equals 14 residues. The germline CDR1 and CDR2 sequences are SQVTM and ANQGSEA. This CDR3 is CSVELGLGALKQYF. CDR3 DNA: TGCAGCGTTGAGTTAGGACTAGGGGCCCTCAAGCAGTACTTC.

This sequence joins TRBV5-4 and TRBJ2-7; TRBD1 aligns across 10 bases. Germline assignment: CDR1 SGHNT and CDR2 YYREEE (reference sequence). CDR3 length equals 15 residues. V was pared by 4 bases and J by 5 bases, with 9 bases of the junction left unmatched. In nucleotides, the CDR3 is TGTGCCAGCAGCCCGATGACAGGGGGCAGAGACGAGCAGTACTTC. Its protein is CASSPMTGGRDEQYF.

This clone was seen a single time. The rearrangement uses TRBV6-6 and TRBJ1-1; 12 bases are shared with TRBD1. The germline V gene encodes CDR1 MNHNY and CDR2 SVGAGI (reference sequence). Losses at the gene ends were 7 bases for V and 4 bases for J; bases not matched to a gene: 4. The length of the CDR3 is 14 residues. CDR3 sequence: CASTRDRGLTEAFF. The CDR3 nucleotides are TGTGCCAGCACCCGGGACAGGGGGCTCACTGAAGCTTTCTTT.